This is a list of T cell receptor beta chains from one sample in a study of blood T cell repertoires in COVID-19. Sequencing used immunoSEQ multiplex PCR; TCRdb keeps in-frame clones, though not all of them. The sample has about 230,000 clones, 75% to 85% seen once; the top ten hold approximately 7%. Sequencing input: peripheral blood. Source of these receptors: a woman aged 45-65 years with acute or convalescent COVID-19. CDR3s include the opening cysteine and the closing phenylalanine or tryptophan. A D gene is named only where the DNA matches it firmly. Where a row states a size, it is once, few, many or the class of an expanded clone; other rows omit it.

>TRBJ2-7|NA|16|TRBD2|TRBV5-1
TGCGCCAGCAGCTTGGCGCCGGGACTAGCGGTCTACGAGCAGTACTTC
CASSLAPGLAVYEQYF
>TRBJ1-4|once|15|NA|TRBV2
TGTGCCAGCAGTGAGCGGGAGTGGGCCCTGGCCAAACTGTTTTTT
CASSEREWALAKLFF
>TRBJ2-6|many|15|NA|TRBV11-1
TGTGCCAGCAGCTTAGTGGGGGCAGGGGCCAACGTCCTGACTTTC
CASSLVGAGANVLTF
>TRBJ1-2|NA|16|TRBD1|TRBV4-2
TGTGCCAGCAGCCAGGAAACAGGGACAGGGAACTATGGCTACACCTTC
CASSQETGTGNYGYTF
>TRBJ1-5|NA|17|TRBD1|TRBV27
TGTGCCAGCAGCCACAAAGGACAGGGGGCATCATATCAGCCCCAGCATTTT
CASSHKGQGASYQPQHF
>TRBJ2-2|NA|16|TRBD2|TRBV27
TGTGCCAGCAGGCGGGGGACTTACGCGAACACCGGGGAGCTGTTTTTT
CASRRGTYANTGELFF
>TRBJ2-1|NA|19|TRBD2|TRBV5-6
TGTGCCAGCAGCTTGGAGAGCTGGCGGGGGGCCGCAGTTCGAGGTGAGCAGTTCTTC
CASSLESWRGAAVRGEQFF
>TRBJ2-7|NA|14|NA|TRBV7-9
TGTGCCAGCAGCCGCGCCCTCATCCCGTACGAGCAGTACTTC
CASSRALIPYEQYF
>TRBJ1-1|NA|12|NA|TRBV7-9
TGTGCCAGCAGCTTAAAAAGGACAGAAGCTTTCTTT
CASSLKRTEAFF
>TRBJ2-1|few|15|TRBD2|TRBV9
TGTGCCAGCAGCCGGGGAGGGACTAACTACAATGAGCAGTTCTTC
CASSRGGTNYNEQFF
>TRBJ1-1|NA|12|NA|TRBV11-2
TGTGCCAGCAGCCCCAGTTCCTGGGAAGCTTTCTTT
CASSPSSWEAFF
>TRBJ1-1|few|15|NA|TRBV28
TGTGCCAGCAGTTTATCACAGGGAAAGGGCACTGAAGCTTTCTTT
CASSLSQGKGTEAFF
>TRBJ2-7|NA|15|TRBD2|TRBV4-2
TGTGCCAGCAGCCAAGGGCTAGCGGGAGGGTACGAGCAGTACTTC
CASSQGLAGGYEQYF
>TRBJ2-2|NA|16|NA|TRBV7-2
TGTGCCAGCAGTCAACAGGGGGGGACGAACACCGGGGAGCTGTTTTTT
CASSQQGGTNTGELFF
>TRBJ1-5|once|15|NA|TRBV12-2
TGTGCAAGTCGCCCGACAGGGGTATTATATCAGCCCCAGCATTTT
CASRPTGVLYQPQHF
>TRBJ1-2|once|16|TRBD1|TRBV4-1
TGCGCCAGCAGCCAAGCCCTGACAGGGTTTAACTATGGCTACACCTTC
CASSQALTGFNYGYTF
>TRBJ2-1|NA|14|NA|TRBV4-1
TGCGCCAGCAGCCAAGATCGGGGGATCCAGAAGCAGTTCTTC
CASSQDRGIQKQFF